Following are 9 T cell receptor beta chains from one sample sequenced in a study of T cell repertoires in cytomegalovirus infection. These receptors' targets are unknown. TCRdb processed the reads anew with MiXCR; each CDR3 protein has one entry. Here the sample spans hundreds of thousands of distinct CDR3 sequences, roughly 29% being singletons. Sequenced material: cultured PBMCs, taken from culture after CMV antigen stimulation. The source of these receptors is a human donor in good health (CMV status not recorded). Some clones in this sample may be carry-over from other donors' samples.

The genes are TRBV27 and TRBJ2-5, with 7 bases that match TRBD1. Germline V lookup: CDR1 MNHEY, CDR2 SMNVEV (reference sequence). V trimming: 6 bases; J trimming: 3 bases; junction bases outside the gene matches: 7. This CDR3 is built from 14 residues. The CDR3 bases are TGTGCCAGCAGCTTAAACACAGGGGAAGAGACCCAGTACTTC. Protein sequence: CASSLNTGEETQYF.

This clonotype was observed a handful of times. V and J are TRBV12-3 or TRBV12-4 and TRBJ2-7; D perhaps matches TRBD1 (7 bases). V was clipped by 8 bases and J by 0 bases, with 17 bases between them. CDR3 size: 15 residues. CDR3 region: CASSLQGGLSYEQYF. CDR3 bases: TGTGCCAGCTCCCTCCAGGGGGGTCTCTCCTACGAGCAGTACTTC.

The sample holds a few counts of this clonotype. This chain links TRBV11-3 with TRBJ2-1; 8 nucleotides match TRBD2. Germline loops: CDR1 SGHNT, CDR2 YENEEA. This CDR3 comprises 16 residues. Trimming at V came to 5 bases and at J to 8 bases, leaving 14 bases not matched to a gene. This CDR3 reads CASSALSGGRLDEQFF. In DNA, the CDR3 is TGTGCCAGCAGCGCCTTGTCCGGCGGGAGGCTGGATGAGCAGTTCTTC.

This clonotype was seen ten or more times. The chain couples TRBV7-8 to TRBJ2-2; 8 bases match TRBD1. There are 17 residues in the CDR3. The ends lost 0 bases at V and 7 bases at J; junction bases unmatched: 10. Germline V CDR1 and CDR2: SGHVS, FQNEAQ. The CDR3 loop is CASSLAGAGGAVGELFF. The CDR3 coding sequence is TGTGCCAGCAGCTTAGCAGGGGCAGGGGGCGCGGTCGGGGAGCTGTTTTTT.

The rearrangement joins TRBV7-2 to TRBJ2-1, with 8 bases identical to TRBD2. Germline lookup yields CDR1 SGHTA and CDR2 FQGNSA. This CDR3 contains 14 residues. V was pared by 3 bases and J by 5 bases, with 3 bases of the junction left unmatched. As DNA, the CDR3 is TGTGCCAGCAGCTTCCAAGCGGGAGACAATGAGCAGTTCTTC. Protein: CASSFQAGDNEQFF.

This clonotype was seen at least ten times. The CDR3 coding sequence is TGTGCCAGCAGCTTGAGTAATTCACCCCTCCACTTT. Translated, it gives CASSLSNSPLHF. The V call is TRBV7-9, the J call TRBJ1-6; D is uncertain. V was shortened by 3 bases and J by 6 bases, with 3 bases between the two germline ends. Germline loops: CDR1 SEHNR, CDR2 FQNEAQ (reference sequence). This CDR3 region has 12 residues.

The chain carries TRBV7-4 and TRBJ2-7; 7 nucleotides align to TRBD1. J lost 5 bases, V lost 4 bases, and 11 bases had no gene match. The germline V gene has CDR1 SGHVT and CDR2 SQSDAQ. The CDR3 is made up of 15 amino acids. CDR3 DNA sequence: TGTGCCAGCAGCTGGGCTTCCAGGGGGATGGACGAGCAGTACTTC. It specifies CASSWASRGMDEQYF.

V is TRBV7-9 and J is TRBJ1-6; D is possibly TRBD1 (6 bases). CDR1 is SEHNR and CDR2 is FQNEAQ in the germline V gene (reference sequence). V was cut by 6 bases and J by 8 bases, with 17 bases left in between. This CDR3 contains 15 residues. CDR3 nucleotides: TGTGCCAGCAGTTTAAGGGGGGGCTTCGATTCACCCCTCCACTTT. It encodes CASSLRGGFDSPLHF. The variable domain in full, with the rest retrieved from reference TRBV7-9 and TRBJ1-6, is DTGVSQNPRHKITKRGQNVTFRCDPISEHNRLYWYRQTLGQGPEFLTYFQNEAQLEKSRLLSDRFSAERPKGSFSTLEIQRTEQGDSAMYLCASSLRGGFDSPLHFGNGTRLTVT.

The genes are TRBV6-2 or TRBV6-3 and TRBJ2-3; D unclear. Per the germline V gene, CDR1 is MNHEY and CDR2 is SVGEGT. The germline V and J ends were trimmed by 2 bases and 4 bases, with 19 bases remaining between them. The CDR3 totals 17 residues. CDR3: CASSYLATLSGPDTQYF. CDR3 sequence (DNA): TGTGCCAGCAGTTACCTCGCGACTCTTTCGGGCCCAGATACGCAGTATTTT.